This T cell receptor beta chain originates from a study of T-cell memory formation after mild COVID-19. Findings of the study overall: Contracting clones from day 15 to 85 showed balanced CD4/CD8; later expanders favored CD4+. Contracting CD4+ clones lay largely in CM and EM, with CD8+ ones residing in EMRA.

Germline values: CDR1 MGHDK, CDR2 SYGVNS. V dropped 1 base and J dropped 8 bases, with 15 bases sitting between them. The CDR3 totals 16 residues. Only a few counts were recorded for this clonotype. The antigen remains unidentified. MiXCR, applied by TCRdb to the 5' RACE reads, yields one record per CDR3 protein. The sample lists about 320,000 distinct CDR3 sequences, roughly an eighth occurring once. The chain joins TRBV25-1 to TRBJ1-6, with a possible D match to TRBD1 (5 bases). The receptor's source is a man aged 18 to 35 who had mild COVID-19 (a few samples of this study predate the infection). Cell type and time point are not known. What was sequenced was PBMCs or a T cell subset sorted from them (not recorded which). The CDR3 is CASSESMWSGDSPLHF. CDR3 DNA sequence: TGTGCCAGCAGTGAATCCATGTGGTCGGGGGATTCACCCCTCCACTTT.